The present T cell receptor (beta chain) was sequenced within a study of chemoradiotherapy in HPV16-positive cancers. The wider study: Candidate HPV-specific T-cell clones and common TCR motifs came from functional assays in two HPV16-positive patients.

TCRdb keeps only in-frame clones here, not all; method: immunoSEQ multiplex PCR. The data contain tens of thousands of clones, 90% of them singletons. As regards this clone: Its antigen is as yet unknown.

General study findings and limits: Non-HPV-specific T cells did not expand in tumors during treatment, whereas candidate HPV-specific clones and E7-related motifs did. For HPV16-positive patients, expanding HPV-responsive T cells associated with longer recurrence-free survival.

Repertoires were sampled repeatedly during chemoradiotherapy. Germline lookup yields CDR1 LGHNA and CDR2 YNFKEQ. V was cut by 2 bases and J by 7 bases, with 11 bases left in between. The CDR3 is made up of 14 amino acids. This sample comprised blood, obtained from a patient who underwent chemoradiotherapy. The V call is TRBV4-2, the J call TRBJ2-2, with D maybe TRBD2 (6 bases). This clonotype was obtained from a human donor with HPV-associated anogenital cancer. The CDR3 sequence is CASSQSWGVGELFF. The CDR3 DNA reads TGTGCCAGCAGCCAAAGCTGGGGGGTCGGGGAGCTGTTTTTT.